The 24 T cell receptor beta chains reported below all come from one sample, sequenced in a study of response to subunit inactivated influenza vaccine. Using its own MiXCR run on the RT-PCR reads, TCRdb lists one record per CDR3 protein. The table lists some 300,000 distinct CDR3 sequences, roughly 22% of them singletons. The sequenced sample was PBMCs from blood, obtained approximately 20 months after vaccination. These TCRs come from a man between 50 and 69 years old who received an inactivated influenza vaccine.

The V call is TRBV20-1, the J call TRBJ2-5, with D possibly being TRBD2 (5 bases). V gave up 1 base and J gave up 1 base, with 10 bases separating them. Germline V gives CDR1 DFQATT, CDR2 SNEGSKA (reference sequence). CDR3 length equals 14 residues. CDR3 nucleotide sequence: TGCAGTGCTAGAGTGGCGGCGGGCCAAGAGACCCAGTACTTC. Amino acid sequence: CSARVAAGQETQYF.

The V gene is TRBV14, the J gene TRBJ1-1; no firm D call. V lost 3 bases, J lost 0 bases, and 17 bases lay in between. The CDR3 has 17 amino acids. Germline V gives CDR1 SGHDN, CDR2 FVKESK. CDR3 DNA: TGTGCCAGCAGCCAGATAAGGGTCGAACTGATGAACACTGAAGCTTTCTTT. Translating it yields CASSQIRVELMNTEAFF.

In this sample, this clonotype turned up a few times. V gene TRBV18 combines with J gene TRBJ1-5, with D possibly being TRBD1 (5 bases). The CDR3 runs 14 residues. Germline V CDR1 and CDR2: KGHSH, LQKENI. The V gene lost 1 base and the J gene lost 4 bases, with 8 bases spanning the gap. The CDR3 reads CASSPQGINQPQHF. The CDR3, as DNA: TGTGCCAGCTCACCACAGGGGATTAATCAGCCCCAGCATTTT.

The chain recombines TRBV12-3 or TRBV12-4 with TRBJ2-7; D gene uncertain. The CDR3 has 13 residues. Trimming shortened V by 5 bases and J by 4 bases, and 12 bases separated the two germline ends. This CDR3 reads CASSPSSEYEQYF. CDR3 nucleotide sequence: TGTGCCAGCAGTCCCTCGTCCGAGTACGAGCAGTACTTC.

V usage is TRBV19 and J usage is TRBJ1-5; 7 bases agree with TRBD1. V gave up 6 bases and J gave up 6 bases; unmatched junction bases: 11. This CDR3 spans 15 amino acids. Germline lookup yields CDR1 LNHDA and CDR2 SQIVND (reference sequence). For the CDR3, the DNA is TGTGCCAGTAGGGACGACGGGACAGCGGCTCAGCCCCAGCATTTT. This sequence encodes CASRDDGTAAQPQHF.

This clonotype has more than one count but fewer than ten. The CDR3 coding sequence is TGTGCCAGCAGCTCAGGACAGGGTTATGATGGCTACACCTTC. Protein product: CASSSGQGYDGYTF. The chain carries TRBV5-4 and TRBJ1-2; TRBD1 matches 8 bases. CDR3 length: 14 residues. J was trimmed by 6 bases and V by 3 bases; bases with no gene match: 7. Germline-derived CDR1 and CDR2 are SGHNT and YYREEE (reference sequence).

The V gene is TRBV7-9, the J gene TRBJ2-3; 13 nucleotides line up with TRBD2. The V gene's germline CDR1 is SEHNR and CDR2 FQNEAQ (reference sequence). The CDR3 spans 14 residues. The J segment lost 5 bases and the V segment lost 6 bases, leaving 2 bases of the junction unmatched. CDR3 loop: CASRGLAGKDTQYF. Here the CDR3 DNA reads TGTGCCAGCAGGGGACTAGCGGGGAAAGATACGCAGTATTTT.

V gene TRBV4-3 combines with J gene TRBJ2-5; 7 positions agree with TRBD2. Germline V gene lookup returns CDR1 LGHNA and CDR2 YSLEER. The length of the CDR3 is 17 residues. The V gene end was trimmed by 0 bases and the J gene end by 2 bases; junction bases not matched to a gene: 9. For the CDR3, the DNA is TGCGCCAGCAGCCAAGAGGGTCGACTAGCCGAGCAAGAGACCCAGTACTTC. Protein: CASSQEGRLAEQETQYF.

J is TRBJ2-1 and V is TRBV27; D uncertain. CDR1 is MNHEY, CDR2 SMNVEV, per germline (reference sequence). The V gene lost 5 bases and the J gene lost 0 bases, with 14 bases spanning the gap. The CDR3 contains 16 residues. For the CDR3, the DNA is TGTGCCAGCAGTAAAATACGCGCGGCCTCCTACAATGAGCAGTTCTTC. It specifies CASSKIRAASYNEQFF.

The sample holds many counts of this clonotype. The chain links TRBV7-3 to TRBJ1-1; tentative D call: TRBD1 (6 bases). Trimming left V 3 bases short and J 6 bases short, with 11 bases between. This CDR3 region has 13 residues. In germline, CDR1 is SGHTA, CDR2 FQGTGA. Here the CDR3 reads CASSFSGAAEAFF. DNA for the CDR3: TGTGCCAGCAGCTTCTCAGGGGCAGCTGAAGCTTTCTTT.

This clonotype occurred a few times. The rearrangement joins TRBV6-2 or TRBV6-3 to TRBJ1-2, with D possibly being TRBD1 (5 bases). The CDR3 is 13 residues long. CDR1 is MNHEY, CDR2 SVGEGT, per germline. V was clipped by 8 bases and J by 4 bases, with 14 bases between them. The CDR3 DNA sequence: TGTGCCAGCCAAAATCCGGGGCCCTATGGCTACACCTTC. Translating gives CASQNPGPYGYTF.

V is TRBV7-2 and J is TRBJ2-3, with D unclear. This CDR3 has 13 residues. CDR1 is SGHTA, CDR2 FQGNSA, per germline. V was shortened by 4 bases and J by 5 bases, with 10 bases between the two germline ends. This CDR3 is CASSSRARDTQYF. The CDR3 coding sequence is TGTGCCAGCAGCTCCCGAGCGAGAGATACGCAGTATTTT.

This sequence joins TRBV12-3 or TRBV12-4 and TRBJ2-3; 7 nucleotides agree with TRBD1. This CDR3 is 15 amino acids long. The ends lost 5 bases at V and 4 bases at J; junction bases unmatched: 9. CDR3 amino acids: CASSTRDSRADTQYF. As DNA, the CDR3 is TGTGCCAGCAGTACCCGGGACAGCCGGGCAGATACGCAGTATTTT.

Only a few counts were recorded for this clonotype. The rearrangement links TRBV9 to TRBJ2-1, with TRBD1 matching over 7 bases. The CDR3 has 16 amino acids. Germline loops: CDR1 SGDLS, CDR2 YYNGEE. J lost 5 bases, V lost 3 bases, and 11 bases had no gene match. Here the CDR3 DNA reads TGTGCCAGCAGCGAGGCACGGACAGGTATCGACAATGAGCAGTTCTTC. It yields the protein CASSEARTGIDNEQFF. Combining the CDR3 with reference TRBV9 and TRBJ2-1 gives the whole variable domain DSGVTQTPKHLITATGQRVTLRCSPRSGDLSVYWYQQSLDQGLQFLIQYYNGEERAKGNILERFSAQQFPDLHSELNLSSLELGDSALYFCASSEARTGIDNEQFFGPGTRLTVL.

CDR3 nucleotide sequence: TGTGCCAGCACGATTACAGGGTCTTCTGAAGCTTTCTTT. This encodes CASTITGSSEAFF. The chain uses TRBV12-3 or TRBV12-4 and TRBJ1-1, with D perhaps TRBD1 (6 bases). Trimming shortened V by 7 bases and J by 6 bases, and 15 bases separated the two germline ends. The CDR3 has 13 amino acids.

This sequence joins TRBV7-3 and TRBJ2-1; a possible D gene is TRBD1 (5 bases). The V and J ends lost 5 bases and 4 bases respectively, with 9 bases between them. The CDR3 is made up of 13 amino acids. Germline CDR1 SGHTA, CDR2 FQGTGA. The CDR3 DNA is TGTGCCAGCAGCATGGACAAATACAATGAGCAGTTCTTC. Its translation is CASSMDKYNEQFF.

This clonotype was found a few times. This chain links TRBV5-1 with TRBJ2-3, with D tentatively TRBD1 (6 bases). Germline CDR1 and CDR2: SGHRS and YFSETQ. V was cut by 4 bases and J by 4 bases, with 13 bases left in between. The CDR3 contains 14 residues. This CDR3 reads CASSTQGFSDTQYF. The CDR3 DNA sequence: TGCGCCAGCAGCACACAGGGATTCTCAGATACGCAGTATTTT.

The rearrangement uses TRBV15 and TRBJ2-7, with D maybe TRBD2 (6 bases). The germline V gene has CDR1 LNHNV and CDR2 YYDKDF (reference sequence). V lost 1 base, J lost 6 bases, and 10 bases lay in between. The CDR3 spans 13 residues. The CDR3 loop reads CATSRAGAGEQYF. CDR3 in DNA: TGTGCCACCAGCAGAGCTGGAGCGGGCGAGCAGTACTTC. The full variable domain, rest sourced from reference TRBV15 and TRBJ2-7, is DAMVIQNPRYQVTQFGKPVTLSCSQTLNHNVMYWYQQKSSQAPKLLFHYYDKDFNNEADTPDNFQSRRPNTSFCFLDIRSPGLGDTAMYLCATSRAGAGEQYFGPGTRLTVT.

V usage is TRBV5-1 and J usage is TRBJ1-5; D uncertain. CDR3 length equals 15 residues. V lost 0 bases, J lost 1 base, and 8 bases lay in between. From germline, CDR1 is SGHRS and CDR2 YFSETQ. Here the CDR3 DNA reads TGCGCCAGCAGCTTGGTTTCGAGGAGCAATCAGCCCCAGCATTTT. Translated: CASSLVSRSNQPQHF.

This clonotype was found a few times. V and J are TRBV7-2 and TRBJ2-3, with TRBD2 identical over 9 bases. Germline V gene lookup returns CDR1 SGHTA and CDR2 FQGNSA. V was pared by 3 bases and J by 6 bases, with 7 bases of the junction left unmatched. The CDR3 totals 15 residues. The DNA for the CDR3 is TGTGCCAGCAGCTTGCTAGCGGGGACCGTGGATACGCAGTATTTT. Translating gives CASSLLAGTVDTQYF.

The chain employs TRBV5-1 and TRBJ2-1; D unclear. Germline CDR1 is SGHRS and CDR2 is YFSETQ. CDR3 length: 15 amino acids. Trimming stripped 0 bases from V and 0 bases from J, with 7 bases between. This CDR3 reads CASSLAPSSYNEQFF. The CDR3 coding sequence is TGCGCCAGCAGCTTGGCCCCAAGCTCCTACAATGAGCAGTTCTTC.

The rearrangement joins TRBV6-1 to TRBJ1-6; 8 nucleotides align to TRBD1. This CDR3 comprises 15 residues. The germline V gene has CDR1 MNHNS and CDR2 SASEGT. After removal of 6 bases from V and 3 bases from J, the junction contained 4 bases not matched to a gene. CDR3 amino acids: CASRGTGRYNSPLHF. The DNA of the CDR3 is TGTGCCAGCAGGGGGACAGGTCGCTATAATTCACCCCTCCACTTT.

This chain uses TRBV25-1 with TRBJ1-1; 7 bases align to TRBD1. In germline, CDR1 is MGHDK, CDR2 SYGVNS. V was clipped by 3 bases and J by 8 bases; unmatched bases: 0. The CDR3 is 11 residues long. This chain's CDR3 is CASSETGEAFF. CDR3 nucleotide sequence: TGTGCCAGCAGTGAGACAGGGGAAGCTTTCTTT.

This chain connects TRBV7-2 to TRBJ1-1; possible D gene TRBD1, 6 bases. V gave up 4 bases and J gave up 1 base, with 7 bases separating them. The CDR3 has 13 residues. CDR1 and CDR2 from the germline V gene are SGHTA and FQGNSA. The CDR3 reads CASSWTENTEAFF. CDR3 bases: TGTGCCAGCAGCTGGACAGAGAACACTGAAGCTTTCTTT. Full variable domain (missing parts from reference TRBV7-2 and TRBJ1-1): GAGVSQSPSNKVTEKGKDVELRCDPISGHTALYWYRQSLGQGLEFLIYFQGNSAPDKSGLPSDRFSAERTGGSVSTLTIQRTQQEDSAVYLCASSWTENTEAFFGQGTRLTVV.